A single T cell receptor (beta chain) is shown here with its context. Its antigen is not identified. The source of the sample is a study of cytomegalovirus exposure and HLA in healthy donors. On the study more broadly: An earlier analysis found around 120 million unique TCR beta sequences from around 180 million T cells.

Use of 60 Vbeta and 13 Jbeta primers characterized the PCR. The repertoire was sequenced with immunoSEQ multiplex PCR; TCRdb's copy has only in-frame clones and lacks some. The sample shows 200,000 to 250,000 clones, 65% to 80% of them seen only once. V lost 1 base, J lost 0 bases, and 8 bases lay in between. This CDR3 region has 15 residues. Germline lookup yields CDR1 SGHDT and CDR2 YYEEEE. At the time of sampling, donors were nominally healthy, though unrecorded immune exposures were likely. Findings of the study overall: There were several of the most significant clusters that appeared linked to common viral pathogens in a later analysis.

The specimen sequenced was PBMCs. The sequence derives from a man aged 35 to 55 in good health and CMV-seronegative. This rearrangement joins TRBV5-6 to TRBJ1-3; TRBD1 might be the D (5 bases). CDR3: CASSLWGSSGNTIYF. The CDR3 DNA reads TGTGCCAGCAGCTTGTGGGGCTCCTCTGGAAACACCATATATTTT.